The entry below gives a single T cell receptor beta chain sequence along with its context. Its antigen is unidentified. The sample comes from a study of cytomegalovirus exposure and HLA in healthy donors. The CDR3 loop spans 15 amino acids. Trimming cost V 6 bases and J 3 bases; bases outside gene matches: 6. Germline V gene lookup returns CDR1 SNHLY and CDR2 FYNNEI. General study findings and limits: Most CMV-associated TCR beta chains were later found to appear HLA-restricted.

The PCR had 60 Vbeta and 13 Jbeta primers. Only in-frame clones appear in the TCRdb table, and some are missing; sequencing was by immunoSEQ multiplex PCR. In the table there are roughly 230,000 clones, around 90% of which are singletons. The chain combines TRBV2 with TRBJ1-5; 9 bases agree with TRBD1. Sample: PBMCs. The sequence was collected from a girl aged 2-10 years in good health and CMV-seronegative. This CDR3 is CASRERTGDNQPQHF. CDR3 coding DNA: TGTGCCAGCAGAGAGAGGACAGGGGACAATCAGCCCCAGCATTTT.